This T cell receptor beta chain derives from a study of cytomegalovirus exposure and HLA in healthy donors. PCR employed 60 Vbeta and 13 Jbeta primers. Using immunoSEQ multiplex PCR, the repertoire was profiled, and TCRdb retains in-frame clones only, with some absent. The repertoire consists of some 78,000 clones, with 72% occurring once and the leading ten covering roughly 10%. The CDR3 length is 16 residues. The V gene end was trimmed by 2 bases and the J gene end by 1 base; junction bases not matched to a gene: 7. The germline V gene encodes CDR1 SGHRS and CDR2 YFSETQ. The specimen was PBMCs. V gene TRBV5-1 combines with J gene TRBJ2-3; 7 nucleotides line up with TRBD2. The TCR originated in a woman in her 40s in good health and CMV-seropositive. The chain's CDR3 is CASSFLGSGGTDTQYF. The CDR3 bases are TGCGCCAGCAGCTTCTTGGGGAGCGGGGGCACAGATACGCAGTATTTT.